This TCR beta chain was sequenced during a study of post-analysis software for immune sequencing data. Overall study findings and caveats: Controls had lower frequencies than patients of about five TRBV segments, which included TRBV5-6, TRBV5-1 and TRBV20-1. Batch-mates among the samples co-clustered strongly by F measure.

Presence of unique molecular identifiers characterized the TCR beta cDNA libraries. The yield from roughly 1 to 10 million T cells was roughly 500,000 cDNA molecules in total. TCRdb recomputed calls from the PCR reads with MiXCR, one row per CDR3 protein. The sample lists about 430,000 distinct CDR3 sequences, over 30% occurring once. About this clonotype itself: The antigen is unknown.

Germline-derived CDR1 and CDR2 are SGHTA and FQGTGA. The CDR3 is 14 amino acids. V gave up 1 base and J gave up 7 bases, with 13 bases separating them. The sample comprised blood. The chain recombines TRBV7-3 with TRBJ1-2, with D possibly matching TRBD1 (5 bases). This clonotype originated in a girl aged 2 to 9 with multiple sclerosis. CDR3 bases: TGTGCCAGCAGCTTAATGGCGGGGGAGGCTGGCTACACCTTC. Translating gives CASSLMAGEAGYTF.